This record concerns one TCR beta chain sequence. The sample is drawn from a study of blood T cells in healthy people across ages. The CDR3 loop spans 13 amino acids. V was trimmed by 3 bases and J by 3 bases, leaving 6 bases between them. Germline V gives CDR1 KGHDR, CDR2 SFDVKD. Next came a second PCR, run for about 7 to 12 cycles, which used a sample-barcoded 5' primer along with a J-beta primer mix. TCRdb re-called the 5' RACE reads with MiXCR, one entry per CDR3 protein. Found here are hundreds of thousands of distinct CDR3 sequences, about 42% of them singletons; the top ten hold roughly 19%. This receptor was identified in a man aged 60-69 years in good health. Source material: blood. J is TRBJ2-3 and V is TRBV24-1; tentative D call: TRBD2 (5 bases). The CDR3, as DNA: TGTGCCACCAGTGATCTAGCTACAGATACGCAGTATTTT. It codes for CATSDLATDTQYF.